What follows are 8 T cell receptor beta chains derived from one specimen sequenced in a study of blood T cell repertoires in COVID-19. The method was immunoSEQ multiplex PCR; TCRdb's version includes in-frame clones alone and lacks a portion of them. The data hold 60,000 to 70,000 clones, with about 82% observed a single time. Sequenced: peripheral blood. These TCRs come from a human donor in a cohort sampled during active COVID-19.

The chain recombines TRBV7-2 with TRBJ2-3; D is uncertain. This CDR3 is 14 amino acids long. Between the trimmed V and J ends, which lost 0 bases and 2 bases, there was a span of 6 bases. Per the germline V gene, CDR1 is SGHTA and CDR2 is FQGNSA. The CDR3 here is CASSLALYTDTQYF. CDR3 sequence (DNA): TGTGCCAGCAGCTTAGCCTTATACACAGATACGCAGTATTTT.

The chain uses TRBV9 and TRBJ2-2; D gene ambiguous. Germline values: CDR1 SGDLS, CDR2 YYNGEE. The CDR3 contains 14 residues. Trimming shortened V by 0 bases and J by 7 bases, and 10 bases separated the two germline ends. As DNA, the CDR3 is TGTGCCAGCAGCGTAGCCTCACAGAGCGGGGAGCTGTTTTTT. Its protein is CASSVASQSGELFF.

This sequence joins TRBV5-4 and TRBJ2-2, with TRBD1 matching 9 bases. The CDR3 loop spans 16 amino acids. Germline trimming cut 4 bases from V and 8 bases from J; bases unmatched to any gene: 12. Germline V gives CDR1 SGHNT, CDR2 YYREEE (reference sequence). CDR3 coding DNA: TGTGCCAGCAGCCGCCGGGACAGGGATATTAGTGGGGAGCTGTTTTTT. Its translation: CASSRRDRDISGELFF.

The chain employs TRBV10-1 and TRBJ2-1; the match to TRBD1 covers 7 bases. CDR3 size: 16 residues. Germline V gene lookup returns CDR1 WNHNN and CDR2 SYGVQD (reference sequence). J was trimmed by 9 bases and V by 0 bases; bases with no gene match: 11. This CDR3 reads CASSESGGVGNAEQFF. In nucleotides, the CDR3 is TGCGCCAGCAGTGAGTCAGGGGGCGTGGGGAACGCTGAGCAGTTCTTC.

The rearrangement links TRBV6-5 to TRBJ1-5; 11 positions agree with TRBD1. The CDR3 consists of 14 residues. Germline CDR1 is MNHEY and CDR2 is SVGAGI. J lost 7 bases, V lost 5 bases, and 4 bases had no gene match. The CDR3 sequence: CASSLGQGGQPQHF. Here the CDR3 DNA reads TGTGCCAGCAGTCTGGGACAGGGGGGACAGCCCCAGCATTTT.

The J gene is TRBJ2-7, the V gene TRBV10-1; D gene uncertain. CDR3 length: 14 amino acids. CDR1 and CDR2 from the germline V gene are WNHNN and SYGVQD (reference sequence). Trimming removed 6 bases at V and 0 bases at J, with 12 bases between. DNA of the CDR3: TGCGCCAGCAGAGAGAGTACAGTCTCCTACGAGCAGTACTTC. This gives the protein CASRESTVSYEQYF.

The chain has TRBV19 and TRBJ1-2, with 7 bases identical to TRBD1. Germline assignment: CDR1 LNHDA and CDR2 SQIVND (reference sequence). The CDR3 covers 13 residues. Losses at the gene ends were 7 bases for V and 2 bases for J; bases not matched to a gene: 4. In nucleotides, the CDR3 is TGTGCCAGTACCCCGACAGGGAACTATGGCTACACCTTC. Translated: CASTPTGNYGYTF.

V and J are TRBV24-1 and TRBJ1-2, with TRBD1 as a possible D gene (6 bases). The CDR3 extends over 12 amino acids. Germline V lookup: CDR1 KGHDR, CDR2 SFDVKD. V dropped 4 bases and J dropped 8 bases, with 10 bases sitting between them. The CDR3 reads CATSDPGEGYTF. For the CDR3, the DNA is TGTGCCACCAGTGACCCAGGGGAAGGCTACACCTTC.